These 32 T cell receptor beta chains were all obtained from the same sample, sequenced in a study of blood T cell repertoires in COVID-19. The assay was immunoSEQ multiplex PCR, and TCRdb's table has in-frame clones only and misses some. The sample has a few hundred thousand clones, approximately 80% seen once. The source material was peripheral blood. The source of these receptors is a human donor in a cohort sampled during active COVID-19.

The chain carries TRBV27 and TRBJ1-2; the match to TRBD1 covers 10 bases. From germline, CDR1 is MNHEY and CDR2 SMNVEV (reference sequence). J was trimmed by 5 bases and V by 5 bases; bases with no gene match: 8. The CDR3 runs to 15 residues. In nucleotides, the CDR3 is TGTGCCAGCAGTAAAAGACAGGGGGCAGGATATGGCTACACCTTC. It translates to CASSKRQGAGYGYTF.

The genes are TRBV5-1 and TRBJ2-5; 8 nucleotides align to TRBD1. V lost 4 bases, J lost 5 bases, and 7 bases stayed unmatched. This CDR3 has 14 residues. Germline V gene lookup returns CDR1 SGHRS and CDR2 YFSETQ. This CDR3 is CASSEDRGDETQYF. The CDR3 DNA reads TGCGCCAGCAGCGAAGACAGGGGCGACGAGACCCAGTACTTC.

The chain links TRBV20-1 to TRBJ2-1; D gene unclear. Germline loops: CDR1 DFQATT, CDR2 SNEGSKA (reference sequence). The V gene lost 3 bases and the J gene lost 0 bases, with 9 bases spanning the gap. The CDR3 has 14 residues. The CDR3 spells CSASGTGSYNEQFF. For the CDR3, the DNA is TGCAGTGCTAGTGGAACTGGCTCCTACAATGAGCAGTTCTTC.

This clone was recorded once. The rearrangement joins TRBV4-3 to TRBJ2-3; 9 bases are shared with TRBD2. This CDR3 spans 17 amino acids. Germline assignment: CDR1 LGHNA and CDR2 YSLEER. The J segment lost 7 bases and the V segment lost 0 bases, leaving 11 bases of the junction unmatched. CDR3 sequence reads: CASSQECSGGPRYTQYF. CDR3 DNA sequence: TGCGCCAGCAGCCAAGAGTGTAGCGGGGGCCCAAGGTATACGCAGTATTTT.

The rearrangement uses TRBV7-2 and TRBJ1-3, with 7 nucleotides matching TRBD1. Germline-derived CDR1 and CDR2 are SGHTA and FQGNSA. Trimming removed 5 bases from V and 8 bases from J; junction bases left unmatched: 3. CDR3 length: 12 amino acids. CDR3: CASSIGGHTIYF. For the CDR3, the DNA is TGTGCCAGCAGCATAGGGGGCCACACCATATATTTT.

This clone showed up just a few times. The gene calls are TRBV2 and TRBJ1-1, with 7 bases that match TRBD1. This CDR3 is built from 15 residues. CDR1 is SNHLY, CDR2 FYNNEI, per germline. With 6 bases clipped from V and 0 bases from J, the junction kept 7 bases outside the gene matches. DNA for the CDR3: TGTGCCAGCAGCGCCGGACAGGCTTTGAACACTGAAGCTTTCTTT. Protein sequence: CASSAGQALNTEAFF.

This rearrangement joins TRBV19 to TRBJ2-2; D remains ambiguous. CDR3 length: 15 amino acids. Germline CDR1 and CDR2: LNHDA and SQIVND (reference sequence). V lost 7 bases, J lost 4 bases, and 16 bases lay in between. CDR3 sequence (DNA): TGTGCCAGTAAAAATCAGGAAGGTAGCACCGGGGAGCTGTTTTTT. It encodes CASKNQEGSTGELFF.

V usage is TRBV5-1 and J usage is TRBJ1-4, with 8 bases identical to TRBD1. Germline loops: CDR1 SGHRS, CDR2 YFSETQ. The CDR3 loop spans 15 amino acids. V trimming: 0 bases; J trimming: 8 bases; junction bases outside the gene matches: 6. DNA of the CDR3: TGCGCCAGCAGCTTGGGGACAGGGCAATTCGAAAAACTGTTTTTT. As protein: CASSLGTGQFEKLFF.

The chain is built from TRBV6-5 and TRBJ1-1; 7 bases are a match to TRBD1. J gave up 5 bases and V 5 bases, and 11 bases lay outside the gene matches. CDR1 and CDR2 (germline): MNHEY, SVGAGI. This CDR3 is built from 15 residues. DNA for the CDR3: TGTGCCAGCAGTAGACAGGGAAGGTCGGCTACTGAAGCTTTCTTT. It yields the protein CASSRQGRSATEAFF.

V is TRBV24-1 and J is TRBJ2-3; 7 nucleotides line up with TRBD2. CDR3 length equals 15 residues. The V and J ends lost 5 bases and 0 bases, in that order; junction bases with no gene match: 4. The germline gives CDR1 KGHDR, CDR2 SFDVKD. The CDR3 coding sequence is TGTGCCACCAGTGTGGATAGCGGGAGCACAGATACGCAGTATTTT. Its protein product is CATSVDSGSTDTQYF.

CDR3 nucleotides: TGCGCCAGCAGCCACCCTCCGGGGAGGCGCAATCAGCCCCAGCATTTT. This gives the protein CASSHPPGRRNQPQHF. The chain employs TRBV4-1 and TRBJ1-5; no reliable D call. The V gene lost 3 bases and the J gene lost 2 bases, with 14 bases spanning the gap. Germline lookup yields CDR1 MGHRA and CDR2 YSYEKL. CDR3 length: 16 residues.

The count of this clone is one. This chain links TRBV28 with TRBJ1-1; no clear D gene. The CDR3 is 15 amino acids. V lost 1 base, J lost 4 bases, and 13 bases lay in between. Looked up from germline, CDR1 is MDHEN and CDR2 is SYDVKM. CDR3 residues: CASSLLTGRGTEAFF. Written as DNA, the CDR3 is TGTGCCAGCAGTTTATTGACCGGTCGGGGCACTGAAGCTTTCTTT.

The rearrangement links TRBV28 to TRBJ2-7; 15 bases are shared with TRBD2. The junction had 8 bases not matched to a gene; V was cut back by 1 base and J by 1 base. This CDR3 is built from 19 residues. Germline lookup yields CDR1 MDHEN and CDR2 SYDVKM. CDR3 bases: TGTGCCAGCAGTTTATTACTTTGGACTAGCGGGGGGGCGTCCTACGAGCAGTACTTC. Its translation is CASSLLLWTSGGASYEQYF. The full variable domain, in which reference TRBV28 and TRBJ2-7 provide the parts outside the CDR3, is DVKVTQSSRYLVKRTGEKVFLECVQDMDHENMFWYRQDPGLGLRLIYFSYDVKMKEKGDIPEGYSVSREKKERFSLILESASTNQTSMYLCASSLLLWTSGGASYEQYFGPGTRLTVT.

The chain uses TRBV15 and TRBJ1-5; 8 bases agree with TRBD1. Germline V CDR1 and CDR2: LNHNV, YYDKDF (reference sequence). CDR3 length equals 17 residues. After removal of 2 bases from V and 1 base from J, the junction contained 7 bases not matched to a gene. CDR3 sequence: CATSRPTGGLSNQPQHF. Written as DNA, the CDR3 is TGTGCCACCAGCAGACCTACAGGGGGATTGAGCAATCAGCCCCAGCATTTT.

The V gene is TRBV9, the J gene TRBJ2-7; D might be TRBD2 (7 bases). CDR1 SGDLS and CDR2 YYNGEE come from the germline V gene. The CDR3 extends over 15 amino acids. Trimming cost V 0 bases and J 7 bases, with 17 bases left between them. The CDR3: CASSVGGGGAGEQYF. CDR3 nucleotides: TGTGCCAGCAGCGTAGGAGGAGGGGGGGCCGGTGAGCAGTACTTC.

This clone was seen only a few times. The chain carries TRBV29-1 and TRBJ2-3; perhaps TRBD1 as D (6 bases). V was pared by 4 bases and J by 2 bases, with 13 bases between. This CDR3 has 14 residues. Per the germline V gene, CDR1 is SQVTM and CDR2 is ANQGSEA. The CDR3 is CSVGTAGNTDTQYF. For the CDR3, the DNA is TGCAGCGTTGGGACAGCAGGAAACACAGATACGCAGTATTTT.

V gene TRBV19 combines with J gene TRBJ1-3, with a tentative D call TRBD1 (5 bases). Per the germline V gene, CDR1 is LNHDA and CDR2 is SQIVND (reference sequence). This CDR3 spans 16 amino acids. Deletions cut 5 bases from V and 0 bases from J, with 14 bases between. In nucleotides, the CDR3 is TGTGCCAGTAGTTTGGACACGTCGCTCTCTGGAAACACCATATATTTT. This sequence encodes CASSLDTSLSGNTIYF.

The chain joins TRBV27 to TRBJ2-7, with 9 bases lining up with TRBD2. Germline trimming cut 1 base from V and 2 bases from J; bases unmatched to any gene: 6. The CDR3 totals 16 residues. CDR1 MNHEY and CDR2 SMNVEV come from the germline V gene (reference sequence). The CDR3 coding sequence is TGTGCCAGCAGTTTATACGGCGGGAGGGCCCCCTACGAGCAGTACTTC. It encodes CASSLYGGRAPYEQYF.

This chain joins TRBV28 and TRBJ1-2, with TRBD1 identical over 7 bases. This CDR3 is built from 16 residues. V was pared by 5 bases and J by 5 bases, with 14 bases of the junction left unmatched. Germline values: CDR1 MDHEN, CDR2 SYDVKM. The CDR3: CASSGRGALTPYGYTF. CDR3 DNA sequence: TGTGCCAGCAGTGGCAGGGGGGCACTAACCCCATATGGCTACACCTTC.

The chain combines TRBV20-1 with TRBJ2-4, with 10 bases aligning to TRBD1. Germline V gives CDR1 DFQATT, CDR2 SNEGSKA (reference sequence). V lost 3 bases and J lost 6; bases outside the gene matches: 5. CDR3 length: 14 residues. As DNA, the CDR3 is TGCAGTGCTAGTCCGGGACAGGGGCCAAACATTCAGTACTTC. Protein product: CSASPGQGPNIQYF.

The CDR3 DNA sequence: TGCGCCAGCAGGTTTACAGGGGGCGAGACCCAGTACTTC. It encodes CASRFTGGETQYF. The chain joins TRBV5-1 to TRBJ2-5, with 9 bases identical to TRBD1. From germline, CDR1 is SGHRS and CDR2 YFSETQ. The CDR3 length is 13 residues. The trim removed 5 bases at V and 5 bases at J, leaving 4 bases unmatched.

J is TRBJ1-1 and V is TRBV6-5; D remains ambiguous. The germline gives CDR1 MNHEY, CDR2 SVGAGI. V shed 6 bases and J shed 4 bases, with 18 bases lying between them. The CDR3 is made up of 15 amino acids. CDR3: CASSARPNEGTEAFF. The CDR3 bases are TGTGCCAGCAGCGCTAGACCGAATGAAGGCACTGAAGCTTTCTTT.

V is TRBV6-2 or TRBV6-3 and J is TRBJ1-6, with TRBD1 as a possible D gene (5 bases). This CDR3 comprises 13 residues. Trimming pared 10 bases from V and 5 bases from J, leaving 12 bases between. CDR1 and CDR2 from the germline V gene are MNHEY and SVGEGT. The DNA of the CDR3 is TGTGCCACCAGCAGGGAGGATAATTCACCCCTCCACTTT. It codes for CATSREDNSPLHF.

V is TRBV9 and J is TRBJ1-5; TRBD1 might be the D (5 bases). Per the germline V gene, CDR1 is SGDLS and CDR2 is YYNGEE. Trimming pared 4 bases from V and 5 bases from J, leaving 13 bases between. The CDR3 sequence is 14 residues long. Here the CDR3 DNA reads TGTGCCAGCAGCCAAACGGGGGATTATCAGCCCCAGCATTTT. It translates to CASSQTGDYQPQHF.

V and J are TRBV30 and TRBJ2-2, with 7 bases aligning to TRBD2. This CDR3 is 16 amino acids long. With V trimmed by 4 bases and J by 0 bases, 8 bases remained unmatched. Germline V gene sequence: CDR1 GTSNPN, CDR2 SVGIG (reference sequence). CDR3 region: CAWIRGVGANTGELFF. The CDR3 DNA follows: TGTGCCTGGATTCGGGGGGTGGGGGCGAACACCGGGGAGCTGTTTTTT.

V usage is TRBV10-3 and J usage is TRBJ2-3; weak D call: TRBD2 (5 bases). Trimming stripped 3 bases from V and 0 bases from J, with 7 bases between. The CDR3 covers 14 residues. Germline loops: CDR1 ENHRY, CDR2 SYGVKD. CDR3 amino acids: CAISEGGSTDTQYF. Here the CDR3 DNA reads TGTGCCATCAGTGAAGGCGGGAGCACAGATACGCAGTATTTT.

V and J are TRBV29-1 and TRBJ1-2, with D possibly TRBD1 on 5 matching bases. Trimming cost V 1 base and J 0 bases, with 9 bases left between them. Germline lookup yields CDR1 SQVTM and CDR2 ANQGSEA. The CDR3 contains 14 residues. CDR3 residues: CSVEGEGTNYGYTF. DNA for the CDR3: TGCAGCGTTGAAGGGGAGGGGACTAACTATGGCTACACCTTC.

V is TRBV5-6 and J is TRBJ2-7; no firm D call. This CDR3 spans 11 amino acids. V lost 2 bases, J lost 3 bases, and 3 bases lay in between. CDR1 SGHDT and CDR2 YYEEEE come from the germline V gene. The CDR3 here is CASSFSYEQYF. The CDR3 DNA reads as TGTGCCAGCAGCTTCAGCTACGAGCAGTACTTC.

The CDR3 here is CASSPRLLTGGAGELFF. CDR3 DNA sequence: TGTGCCAGCTCACCAAGGCTCTTGACAGGGGGTGCCGGGGAGCTGTTTTTT. The rearrangement uses TRBV18 and TRBJ2-2; 9 bases align to TRBD1. V lost 2 bases, J lost 6 bases, and 10 bases stayed unmatched. Germline CDR1 KGHSH, CDR2 LQKENI. CDR3 length: 17 residues.

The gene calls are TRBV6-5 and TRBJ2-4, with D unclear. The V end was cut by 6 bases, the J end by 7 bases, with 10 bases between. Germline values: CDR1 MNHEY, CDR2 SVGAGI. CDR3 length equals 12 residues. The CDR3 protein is CASSHPRNIQYF. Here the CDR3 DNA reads TGTGCCAGCAGCCACCCGAGGAACATTCAGTACTTC.

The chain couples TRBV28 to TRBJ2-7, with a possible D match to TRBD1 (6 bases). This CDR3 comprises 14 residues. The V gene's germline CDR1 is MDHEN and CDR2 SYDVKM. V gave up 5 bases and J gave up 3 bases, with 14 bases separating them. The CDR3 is CASSITGNYYEQYF. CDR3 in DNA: TGTGCCAGCAGTATAACAGGGAACTACTACGAGCAGTACTTC.

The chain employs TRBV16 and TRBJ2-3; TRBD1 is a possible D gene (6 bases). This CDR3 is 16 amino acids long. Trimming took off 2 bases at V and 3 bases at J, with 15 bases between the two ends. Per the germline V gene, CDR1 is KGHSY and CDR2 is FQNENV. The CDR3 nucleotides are TGTGCCAGCAGCCAACTAGGGACAACATGGACAGATACGCAGTATTTT. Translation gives CASSQLGTTWTDTQYF.